The 22 T cell receptor beta chains below all came from one sample that was sequenced in a study of memory CD4+ T cells and cytomegalovirus serostatus. Single viable CD3+CD4+CD8-CD45RO+ cells were sorted as the memory CD4+ T cells. Clones were read by immunoSEQ multiplex PCR, and TCRdb kept only the in-frame ones, dropping some. The profile shows roughly 48,000 clones, about 80% of them singletons. Sequences were obtained from memory CD4+ T cells from blood. The receptors were gathered from an adult in good health and CMV-seropositive.

The chain uses TRBV2 and TRBJ1-4; D is undetermined. V lost 6 bases to trimming and J lost 4 bases, with 12 bases between them. CDR3 length equals 14 residues. Germline V CDR1 and CDR2: SNHLY, FYNNEI. As DNA, the CDR3 is TGTGCCAGCAGCGTCGAACGGATTAATGAAAAACTGTTTTTT. Amino acids: CASSVERINEKLFF.

The genes are TRBV11-2 and TRBJ2-7; 10 bases are shared with TRBD1. The V gene's germline CDR1 is SGHAT and CDR2 FQNNGV. The CDR3 spans 18 residues. V lost 4 bases and J lost 3; bases outside the gene matches: 15. CDR3 sequence reads: CASSSTNRDRGSIYEQYF. The CDR3 DNA follows: TGTGCCAGCAGCTCCACCAACCGGGACAGGGGCAGTATCTACGAGCAGTACTTC.

The V and J genes are TRBV11-2 and TRBJ1-2; 9 nucleotides agree with TRBD1. V gave up 5 bases and J gave up 5 bases; unmatched junction bases: 9. CDR1 is SGHAT, CDR2 FQNNGV, per germline. The CDR3 contains 15 residues. For the CDR3, the DNA is TGTGCCAGCAGCGGATACAGGGGGCATGGGTATGGCTACACCTTC. Translating it yields CASSGYRGHGYGYTF. Drawing the rest from reference TRBV11-2 and TRBJ1-2, the complete variable domain is EAGVAQSPRYKIIEKRQSVAFWCNPISGHATLYWYQQILGQGPKLLIQFQNNGVVDDSQLPKDRFSAERLKGVDSTLKIQPAKLEDSAVYLCASSGYRGHGYGYTFGSGTRLTVV.

The V call is TRBV6-1, the J call TRBJ2-2, with 7 nucleotides matching TRBD2. The CDR3 is 15 residues long. CDR1 and CDR2 from the germline V gene are MNHNS and SASEGT. V shed 11 bases and J 0 bases; nucleotides not matched to a gene: 9. The CDR3 sequence is CAARRGIANTGELFF. The CDR3 DNA reads TGTGCCGCCAGGCGGGGGATTGCGAACACCGGGGAGCTGTTTTTT.

In this sample, this clone turned up once. The rearrangement links TRBV10-3 to TRBJ2-3; TRBD2 matches 12 bases. The J segment lost 6 bases and the V segment lost 3 bases, leaving 1 base of the junction unmatched. Germline CDR1 reads ENHRY; CDR2 reads SYGVKD. CDR3 length: 14 amino acids. CDR3 DNA sequence: TGTGCCATCAGTGAAGGACTAGCGGGGGATACGCAGTATTTT. Translation: CAISEGLAGDTQYF.

The genes are TRBV5-1 and TRBJ2-1; 9 bases align to TRBD2. The CDR3 extends over 14 amino acids. V was pared by 7 bases and J by 4 bases, with 6 bases of the junction left unmatched. Germline V gene lookup returns CDR1 SGHRS and CDR2 YFSETQ. CDR3 in DNA: TGCGCCAGCCGGGCGGGAGGGAATTACAATGAGCAGTTCTTC. This encodes CASRAGGNYNEQFF.

This clone was recorded a few times. The chain couples TRBV7-3 to TRBJ2-1, with 10 bases identical to TRBD2. This CDR3 has 14 amino acids. The ends lost 3 bases at V and 6 bases at J; junction bases unmatched: 2. Germline V gene lookup returns CDR1 SGHTA and CDR2 FQGTGA. CDR3 DNA sequence: TGTGCCAGCAGCTTGGGACTAGCGTCCAATGAGCAGTTCTTC. The encoded protein is CASSLGLASNEQFF.

This chain joins TRBV29-1 and TRBJ1-2, with D hard to call. Looked up from germline, CDR1 is SQVTM and CDR2 is ANQGSEA. Trimming cost V 6 bases and J 1 base, with 12 bases left between them. The CDR3 is 13 amino acids. CDR3 nucleotide sequence: TGCAGCGTCCGCCCGGACGGTAACTATGGCTACACCTTC. Encoded protein: CSVRPDGNYGYTF.

The V and J genes are TRBV2 and TRBJ1-5; a possible D gene is TRBD1 (5 bases). Deletions cut 3 bases from V and 2 bases from J, with 11 bases between. CDR3 length: 15 amino acids. The V gene's germline CDR1 is SNHLY and CDR2 FYNNEI. The CDR3 is CASSDWGYGNQPQHF. Written as DNA, the CDR3 is TGTGCCAGCAGTGACTGGGGGTATGGCAATCAGCCCCAGCATTTT.

The V gene is TRBV6-4, the J gene TRBJ2-2, with D unclear. Germline V gene data show CDR1 as MRHNA and CDR2 as SNTAGT. Deletions cut 3 bases from V and 6 bases from J, with 11 bases between. The CDR3 is 14 amino acids. Here the CDR3 reads CASSERRASGELFF. CDR3 nucleotides: TGTGCCAGCAGTGAGAGAAGGGCTTCCGGGGAGCTGTTTTTT.

The table lists this clone with a count of one. The rearrangement links TRBV5-1 to TRBJ2-3; TRBD1 matches at 9 bases. CDR3 length: 16 residues. From germline, CDR1 is SGHRS and CDR2 YFSETQ. V shed 3 bases and J 2 bases; nucleotides not matched to a gene: 7. The CDR3 loop is CASSSGQGMSTDTQYF. Written as DNA, the CDR3 is TGCGCCAGCAGCTCCGGACAGGGGATGTCCACAGATACGCAGTATTTT.

This sequence joins TRBV25-1 and TRBJ2-7; D is undetermined. The CDR3 spans 14 residues. V dropped 2 bases and J dropped 2 bases, with 10 bases sitting between them. Germline-derived CDR1 and CDR2 are MGHDK and SYGVNS. CDR3: CASSEGTDTYEQYF. CDR3 nucleotides: TGTGCCAGCAGTGAAGGAACAGATACCTACGAGCAGTACTTC.

V and J are TRBV5-1 and TRBJ2-7; 7 bases are a match to TRBD1. After removal of 3 bases from V and 0 bases from J, the junction contained 3 bases not matched to a gene. The CDR3 runs 14 residues. Germline values: CDR1 SGHRS, CDR2 YFSETQ. The CDR3 DNA reads as TGCGCCAGCAGCTGGGACAGCAGCTCCTACGAGCAGTACTTC. Its protein is CASSWDSSSYEQYF. The variable domain in full, with the rest retrieved from reference TRBV5-1 and TRBJ2-7, is KAGVTQTPRYLIKTRGQQVTLSCSPISGHRSVSWYQQTPGQGLQFLFEYFSETQRNKGNFPGRFSGRQFSNSRSEMNVSTLELGDSALYLCASSWDSSSYEQYFGPGTRLTVT.

A word on this clone: A read error may be the cause here, since a much bigger clone is one base away. The chain recombines TRBV11-2 with TRBJ1-1, with a tentative D call TRBD1 (5 bases). Trimming stripped 3 bases from V and 1 base from J, with 6 bases between. Germline loops: CDR1 SGHAT, CDR2 FQNNGV. CDR3 length: 13 residues. CDR3 protein: CASSLDTNTEAFF. In nucleotides, the CDR3 is TGTGCCAGCAGCTTGGACACGAACACTGAAGCTTTCTTT.

This clone was recorded a few times. The chain employs TRBV7-8 and TRBJ1-1, with D unclear. Trimming pared 1 base from V and 1 base from J, leaving 19 bases between. Germline V gives CDR1 SGHVS, CDR2 FQNEAQ. This CDR3 is built from 18 residues. The CDR3 region is CASSLVSRQPGGNTEAFF. CDR3 coding DNA: TGTGCCAGCAGCTTAGTATCCCGACAACCGGGAGGGAACACTGAAGCTTTCTTT.

The chain has TRBV2 and TRBJ2-1; 8 bases line up with TRBD1. There are 15 residues in the CDR3. V was pared by 6 bases and J by 3 bases, with 7 bases of the junction left unmatched. The V gene's germline CDR1 is SNHLY and CDR2 FYNNEI. The chain's CDR3 is CASRKRQGFYNEQFF. CDR3 nucleotides: TGTGCCAGCAGAAAGAGACAGGGGTTCTACAATGAGCAGTTCTTC.

The rearrangement joins TRBV5-6 to TRBJ2-1; D remains ambiguous. The CDR3 is made up of 13 amino acids. Germline V lookup: CDR1 SGHDT, CDR2 YYEEEE. The germline V and J ends were trimmed by 0 bases and 13 bases, with 14 bases remaining between them. Written as DNA, the CDR3 is TGTGCCAGCAGCTTGGGACCCGCTCATGGACAGTTCTTC. It translates to CASSLGPAHGQFF.

This chain joins TRBV28 and TRBJ1-6; 7 nucleotides agree with TRBD1. The trim removed 6 bases at V and 10 bases at J, leaving 6 bases unmatched. The germline V gene encodes CDR1 MDHEN and CDR2 SYDVKM. The CDR3 sequence is 13 residues long. The CDR3 spells CASRRGGLSPLHF. For the CDR3, the DNA is TGTGCCAGCAGAAGAGGGGGCCTGTCACCCCTCCACTTT.

This clone was detected once. The chain combines TRBV5-1 with TRBJ2-3; D unclear. The CDR3 extends over 13 amino acids. Germline V gene sequence: CDR1 SGHRS, CDR2 YFSETQ. Trimming left V 2 bases short and J 1 base short, with 5 bases between. CDR3 DNA: TGCGCCAGCAGCTTTAGGGGCACAGATACGCAGTATTTT. Its translation: CASSFRGTDTQYF.

V usage is TRBV6-1 and J usage is TRBJ1-1, with 7 bases identical to TRBD1. Per germline, CDR1 MNHNS and CDR2 SASEGT. V trimming: 7 bases; J trimming: 3 bases; junction bases outside the gene matches: 11. The CDR3 has 15 amino acids. CDR3 sequence: CASKLQQGFDTEAFF. Written as DNA, the CDR3 is TGTGCCAGCAAACTACAACAGGGGTTTGACACTGAAGCTTTCTTT.

V usage is TRBV2 and J usage is TRBJ1-1, with D tentatively TRBD1 (6 bases). V lost 5 bases and J lost 7, with 8 bases in between. This CDR3 region has 11 residues. Germline CDR1 reads SNHLY; CDR2 reads FYNNEI. CDR3 coding DNA: TGTGCCAGCAGTCGGGACATTGAAGCTTTCTTT. Protein product: CASSRDIEAFF.

The chain is built from TRBV6-7 and TRBJ2-5, with D perhaps given as TRBD1 or TRBD2 (6 bases each). The J call is uncertain, as TRBJ2-7 better fits the DNA end. TRBV6-7 is an ORF; its function is uncertain. CDR3 length: 14 residues. CDR3 amino acids: CASARLRGDHEQYF. DNA for the CDR3: TGTGCCAGCGCCCGGCTGAGGGGGGACCACGAGCAGTACTTC.